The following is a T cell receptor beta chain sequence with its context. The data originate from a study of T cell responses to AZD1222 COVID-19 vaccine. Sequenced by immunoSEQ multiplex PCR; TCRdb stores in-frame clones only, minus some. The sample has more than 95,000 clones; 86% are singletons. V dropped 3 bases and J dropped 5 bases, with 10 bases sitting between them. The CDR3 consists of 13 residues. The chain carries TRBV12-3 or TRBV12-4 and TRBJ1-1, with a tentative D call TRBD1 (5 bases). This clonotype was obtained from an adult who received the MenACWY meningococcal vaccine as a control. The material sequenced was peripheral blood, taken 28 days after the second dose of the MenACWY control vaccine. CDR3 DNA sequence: TGTGCCAGCAGTTTCGGGGCGGGGACTGAAGCTTTCTTT. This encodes CASSFGAGTEAFF.